Below, 7 T cell receptor beta chains from the same sample are listed, as sequenced in a study of T cells in women clearing cervical HPV infection. The table came from immunoSEQ multiplex PCR; TCRdb's copy has only in-frame clones and leaves some out. In all, the sample yields about 20,000 clones. The sequenced sample was blood buffy coat. The receptors were gathered from a woman between 18 and 69 years old with a cervical HPV16 infection that either progressed to CIN3+ or cleared (not recorded which).

CDR3 bases read: TGCGCCAGCAGGACAGGGTTCCAAGAGACC. As protein: CASRTGFQET. The full CDR3 sequence reads CASRTGFQETQYF. The rearrangement links TRBV23-1 to TRBJ2-5, with 7 bases matching TRBD1. The read finishes 3 residues shy of the CDR3 end, and the germline J gene is used to complete it. TRBV23-1 is annotated as an ORF whose role is uncertain. This CDR3 has 13 residues. With V trimmed by 6 bases and J by 1 base, 2 bases remained unmatched.

Of note for this clone: The read ends 3 residues shy of where the CDR3 ends; the end is completed using the germline J gene. The chain has TRBV20-1 and TRBJ1-6; 7 nucleotides match TRBD1. The trim removed 3 bases at V and 5 bases at J, leaving 4 bases unmatched. This CDR3 has 14 amino acids. Per the germline V gene, CDR1 is DFQATT and CDR2 is SNEGSKA (reference sequence). The CDR3: CSASGTAHNSPLHF. Incomplete CDR3 DNA: TGCAGTGCTAGTGGGACAGCTCATAATTCACCC.

With regard to this clone: The junction departs from germline at one end; a sequencing error may be responsible. From the germline J gene comes the end of the CDR3, since the read stops 3 residues before it. The V gene is TRBV4-1, the J gene TRBJ2-2, with a possible D match to TRBD2 (6 bases). The germline V gene encodes CDR1 MGHRA and CDR2 YSYEKL. The CDR3 covers 16 residues. The CDR3 protein is CTSSQAGLASTGELFF. The DNA read from the CDR3 is TGCACCAGCAGCCAAGCCGGGCTAGCGAGCACCGGGGAG.

Concerning this clone itself: The read ends 3 residues early relative to the CDR3; the germline J gene fills the gap. The chain links TRBV18 to TRBJ1-6, with D tentatively TRBD1 (5 bases). V was cut by 6 bases and J by 7 bases, with 16 bases left in between. This CDR3 has 15 residues. The germline gives CDR1 KGHSH, CDR2 LQKENI. CDR3 sequence: CASSLTEGRNSPLHF. Incomplete CDR3 DNA: TGTGCCAGCTCGCTAACGGAGGGGCGGAATTCACCC.

Notes on this clone: Sequencing ends 3 residues short of the CDR3 end; the germline J gene provides the rest. The rearrangement links TRBV6-2 or TRBV6-3 to TRBJ2-1; 11 bases map to TRBD1. CDR1 is MNHEY and CDR2 is SVGEGT in the germline V gene. The CDR3 runs to 16 residues. Trimming removed 5 bases from V and 7 bases from J; junction bases left unmatched: 10. The CDR3 here is CASSMRTGGNFNEQFF. The sequenced part of the CDR3 DNA is TGTGCCAGCAGTATGCGGACAGGGGGCAACTTTAATGAG.

Notes on this clone: The read ends 3 residues before the CDR3 terminus; that terminus is restored from the germline J gene. This chain joins TRBV7-2 and TRBJ2-3; D gene uncertain. With 0 bases removed from V and 2 bases from J, the gap between germline ends came to 6 bases. The germline gives CDR1 SGHTA, CDR2 FQGNSA. This CDR3 region has 14 residues. CDR3 sequence reads: CASSLAGSTDTQYF. The DNA read from the CDR3 is TGTGCCAGCAGCTTAGCAGGGTCCACAGATACG.

Note on this clone: One junction end disagrees with the germline gene, perhaps due to a read error. The read finishes 3 residues shy of the CDR3 end, and the germline J gene is used to complete it. The chain links TRBV4-2 to TRBJ1-3; unclear D gene. Germline V gene sequence: CDR1 LGHNA, CDR2 YNFKEQ. The CDR3 has 17 amino acids. CDR3 DNA, as far as it was read: TGCGCCAGCAGCCAAGAAGCAGGTTTCCTCTCTGGAAACACC. Translated: CASSQEAGFLSGNT. In full, the CDR3 reads CASSQEAGFLSGNTIYF.